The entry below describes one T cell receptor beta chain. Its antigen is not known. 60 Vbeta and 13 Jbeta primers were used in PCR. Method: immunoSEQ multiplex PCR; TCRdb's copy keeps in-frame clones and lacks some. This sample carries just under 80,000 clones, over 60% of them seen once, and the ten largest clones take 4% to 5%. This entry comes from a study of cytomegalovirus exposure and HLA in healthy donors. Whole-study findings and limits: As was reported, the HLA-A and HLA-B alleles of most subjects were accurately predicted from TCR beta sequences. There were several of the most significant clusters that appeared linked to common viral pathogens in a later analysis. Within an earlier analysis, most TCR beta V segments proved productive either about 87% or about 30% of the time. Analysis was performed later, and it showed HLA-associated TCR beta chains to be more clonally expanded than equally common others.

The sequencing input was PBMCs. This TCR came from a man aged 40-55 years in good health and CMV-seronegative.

CDR3 nucleotides: TGTGCCAGCAGCTTAGAGGGGAATATCCCCTACGAGCAGTACTTC. Amino acid sequence: CASSLEGNIPYEQYF. The rearrangement links TRBV7-2 to TRBJ2-7, with D possibly being TRBD1 (5 bases). Germline values: CDR1 SGHTA, CDR2 FQGNSA. The CDR3 totals 15 residues. The germline V and J ends were trimmed by 1 base and 2 bases, with 12 bases remaining between them.